Below are 31 T cell receptor beta chains sequenced from a single sample in a study of blood T cell repertoires in COVID-19. Libraries were prepared by immunoSEQ multiplex PCR; TCRdb keeps only in-frame clonotypes and omits some of them. The data contain 35,000 to 50,000 clones, about 85% of them seen just once; the ten biggest clones take up roughly an eighth. Material: peripheral blood. All receptors come from a human donor in a cohort sampled during active COVID-19.

This chain connects TRBV5-6 to TRBJ1-2, with 7 bases identical to TRBD1. V lost 3 bases and J lost 4; bases outside the gene matches: 6. Germline CDR1 is SGHDT and CDR2 is YYEEEE. The CDR3 length is 14 residues. DNA of the CDR3: TGTGCCAGCAGCTGGGAGACAGGGAGCTATGGCTACACCTTC. Protein product: CASSWETGSYGYTF. The full variable domain, completed using reference TRBV5-6 and TRBJ1-2, is DAGVTQSPTHLIKTRGQQVTLRCSPKSGHDTVSWYQQALGQGPQFIFQYYEEEERQRGNFPDRFSGHQFPNYSSELNVNALLLGDSALYLCASSWETGSYGYTFGSGTRLTVV.

The chain links TRBV4-2 to TRBJ2-7; possible D gene TRBD2, 5 bases. Germline V gene lookup returns CDR1 LGHNA and CDR2 YNFKEQ. The CDR3 spans 18 residues. V lost 1 base to trimming and J lost 1 base, with 20 bases between them. As DNA, the CDR3 is TGTGCCAGCAGCCAAGCCCCCCCTAGCCTAACGCCTTCCTACGAGCAGTACTTC. Protein sequence: CASSQAPPSLTPSYEQYF.

The CDR3 loop is CASSRPGTPGNTIYF. CDR3 sequence (DNA): TGTGCCAGTAGTAGACCGGGAACCCCTGGAAACACCATATATTTT. The chain links TRBV19 to TRBJ1-3; D not certain. This CDR3 comprises 15 residues. Germline CDR1 reads LNHDA; CDR2 reads SQIVND (reference sequence). V lost 4 bases to trimming and J lost 2 bases, with 12 bases between them.

The chain employs TRBV19 and TRBJ1-4; perhaps TRBD1 as D (5 bases). Looked up from germline, CDR1 is LNHDA and CDR2 is SQIVND (reference sequence). V was pared by 6 bases and J by 6 bases, with 14 bases between. The CDR3 contains 14 residues. CDR3 DNA: TGTGCCAGTAGGGCGGACACGCCGTATGAAAAACTGTTTTTT. Its translation is CASRADTPYEKLFF.

The V call is TRBV7-3, the J call TRBJ2-3; possible D gene TRBD1, 5 bases. The germline CDR1 and CDR2 sequences are SGHTA and FQGTGA. With 0 bases removed from V and 4 bases from J, the gap between germline ends came to 11 bases. This CDR3 has 15 residues. In DNA form, the CDR3 reads TGTGCCAGCAGCTTAACAGGGGCTATGGCAGATACGCAGTATTTT. Amino acids: CASSLTGAMADTQYF. The full variable domain, rest sourced from reference TRBV7-3 and TRBJ2-3, is GAGVSQTPSNKVTEKGKYVELRCDPISGHTALYWYRQSLGQGPEFLIYFQGTGAADDSGLPNDRFFAVRPEGSVSTLKIQRTERGDSAVYLCASSLTGAMADTQYFGPGTRLTVL.

V and J are TRBV28 and TRBJ2-7; D remains unclear. The V end lost 4 bases, the J end lost 2 bases, and 9 bases lay between the germline ends. This CDR3 is 13 amino acids long. In germline, CDR1 is MDHEN, CDR2 SYDVKM. CDR3 DNA: TGTGCCAGCAGTTCACAGAAACCCTACGAGCAGTACTTC. Protein sequence: CASSSQKPYEQYF.

The CDR3 protein is CASSMGGSGANVLTF. The CDR3 DNA reads as TGTGCCAGTAGCATGGGGGGCTCTGGGGCCAACGTCCTGACTTTC. The V gene is TRBV19, the J gene TRBJ2-6, with D possibly being TRBD2 (6 bases). The germline CDR1 and CDR2 sequences are LNHDA and SQIVND (reference sequence). This CDR3 has 15 amino acids. The V end lost 6 bases, the J end lost 0 bases, and 9 bases lay between the germline ends. Full variable domain (remainder filled in from reference TRBV19 and TRBJ2-6): DGGITQSPKYLFRKEGQNVTLSCEQNLNHDAMYWYRQDPGQGLRLIYYSQIVNDFQKGDIAEGYSVSREKKESFPLTVTSAQKNPTAFYLCASSMGGSGANVLTFGAGSRLTVL.

This rearrangement joins TRBV11-2 to TRBJ1-2; D perhaps matches TRBD1 (6 bases). This CDR3 has 14 residues. The germline V and J ends were trimmed by 3 bases and 2 bases, with 10 bases remaining between them. CDR1 is SGHAT, CDR2 FQNNGV, per germline. For the CDR3, the DNA is TGTGCCAGCAGCTTTGGACAGCAAAACTATGGCTACACCTTC. This encodes CASSFGQQNYGYTF.

The chain joins TRBV6-2 or TRBV6-3 to TRBJ2-7, with a weak D call TRBD2 (7 bases). The CDR3 spans 14 residues. The germline V gene encodes CDR1 MNHEY and CDR2 SVGEGT. V shed 2 bases and J shed 0 bases, with 8 bases lying between them. CDR3 bases: TGTGCCAGCAGTTACGGGGGGGCCTCCTACGAGCAGTACTTC. Encoded protein: CASSYGGASYEQYF.

The chain links TRBV3-1 (or the pseudogene TRBV3-2) to TRBJ1-4; D unresolved. Germline lookup yields CDR1 LGHDT and CDR2 YNNKEL (reference sequence). The V end was cut by 6 bases, the J end by 7 bases, with 18 bases between. This CDR3 has 15 residues. CDR3 DNA sequence: TGTGCCAGCAGTCCCTTGGGCCATGCGGGTGAAAAACTGTTTTTT. Residues: CASSPLGHAGEKLFF.

The chain recombines TRBV18 with TRBJ1-4; 8 bases agree with TRBD1. Germline CDR1 KGHSH, CDR2 LQKENI. This CDR3 contains 15 residues. The J segment lost 10 bases and the V segment lost 3 bases, leaving 10 bases of the junction unmatched. As DNA, the CDR3 is TGTGCCAGCTCACCGGGACAGGTCGAGTCGGGAAAACTGTTTTTT. Translation gives CASSPGQVESGKLFF. Drawing the rest from reference TRBV18 and TRBJ1-4, the complete variable domain is NAGVMQNPRHLVRRRGQEARLRCSPMKGHSHVYWYRQLPEEGLKFMVYLQKENIIDESGMPKERFSAEFPKEGPSILRIQQVVRGDSAAYFCASSPGQVESGKLFFGSGTQLSVL.

This clone was detected only a few times. The chain uses TRBV20-1 and TRBJ2-5, with TRBD2 matching over 7 bases. Trimming at V came to 3 bases and at J to 4 bases, leaving 14 bases not matched to a gene. CDR1 is DFQATT, CDR2 SNEGSKA, per germline (reference sequence). The CDR3 runs 16 residues. The CDR3 reads CSASFLAKRDGETQYF. The CDR3 DNA reads as TGCAGTGCTAGTTTCCTAGCAAAGCGGGATGGAGAGACCCAGTACTTC.

V gene TRBV28 combines with J gene TRBJ1-2; TRBD1 matches at 9 bases. V lost 2 bases to trimming and J lost 4 bases; unmatched junction nucleotides: 2. This CDR3 has 14 residues. The germline V gene encodes CDR1 MDHEN and CDR2 SYDVKM. CDR3 coding DNA: TGTGCCAGCAGTTTAGGGACAGGGACCTATGGCTACACCTTC. Its translation: CASSLGTGTYGYTF.

The rearrangement uses TRBV29-1 and TRBJ2-5; a possible D gene is TRBD2 (5 bases). Trimming took 4 bases from V and 4 from J, leaving 10 bases between them. Germline V gene sequence: CDR1 SQVTM, CDR2 ANQGSEA. There are 12 residues in the CDR3. CDR3 amino acids: CSVGGSRETQYF. Written as DNA, the CDR3 is TGCAGCGTTGGAGGGAGCCGAGAGACCCAGTACTTC.

The chain couples TRBV28 to TRBJ2-7; 8 nucleotides align to TRBD1. Trimming cost V 5 bases and J 5 bases; bases outside gene matches: 14. Germline V gene data show CDR1 as MDHEN and CDR2 as SYDVKM. The CDR3 length is 16 residues. As DNA, the CDR3 is TGTGCCAGCAGTCCCCTGGGGGGACAGGCGGGACACGAGCAGTACTTC. Its translation is CASSPLGGQAGHEQYF.

This chain links TRBV11-2 with TRBJ2-1; D may be TRBD1 (8 bases). Germline loops: CDR1 SGHAT, CDR2 FQNNGV. CDR3 size: 15 residues. The germline V and J ends were trimmed by 5 bases and 6 bases, with 17 bases remaining between them. CDR3 amino acids: CASSHYRGGINEQFF. The CDR3 DNA reads as TGTGCCAGCAGCCATTACAGGGGGGGAATCAATGAGCAGTTCTTC. The variable domain in full, completed from reference TRBV11-2 and TRBJ2-1, reads EAGVAQSPRYKIIEKRQSVAFWCNPISGHATLYWYQQILGQGPKLLIQFQNNGVVDDSQLPKDRFSAERLKGVDSTLKIQPAKLEDSAVYLCASSHYRGGINEQFFGPGTRLTVL.

The chain couples TRBV9 to TRBJ2-4, with a possible D match to TRBD2 (5 bases). The CDR3 length is 14 residues. In germline, CDR1 is SGDLS, CDR2 YYNGEE. Trimming took off 0 bases at V and 4 bases at J, with 8 bases between the two ends. The CDR3 sequence: CASSVEGRKNIQYF. The CDR3 DNA sequence: TGTGCCAGCAGCGTAGAAGGGAGAAAAAACATTCAGTACTTC.

This rearrangement joins TRBV7-9 to TRBJ2-5; TRBD2 is a possible D gene (5 bases). The ends were cut back, 6 bases at V and 5 bases at J, with 19 bases in the middle. Germline assignment: CDR1 SEHNR and CDR2 FQNEAQ (reference sequence). The CDR3 is 15 amino acids. CDR3 bases: TGTGCCAGCAGGTCCCCCCCGGGGTTAAAGGAGACCCAGTACTTC. Its protein product is CASRSPPGLKETQYF.

The rearrangement joins TRBV5-1 to TRBJ1-1; 10 positions match TRBD1. CDR1 is SGHRS and CDR2 is YFSETQ in the germline V gene. This CDR3 has 15 amino acids. Trimming took 4 bases from V and 4 from J; bases not matched to a gene: 7. The CDR3 spells CASSPRTGGITEAFF. CDR3 DNA sequence: TGCGCCAGCAGCCCAAGGACAGGGGGGATCACTGAAGCTTTCTTT.

V usage is TRBV5-6 and J usage is TRBJ1-1, with TRBD1 as a possible D gene (5 bases). Germline V gene sequence: CDR1 SGHDT, CDR2 YYEEEE. The V and J ends lost 0 bases and 0 bases respectively, with 12 bases between them. The CDR3 sequence is 16 residues long. The CDR3 loop is CASSLESAGLNTEAFF. For the CDR3, the DNA is TGTGCCAGCAGCTTGGAGTCGGCAGGGCTGAACACTGAAGCTTTCTTT.

This clone was observed once. V is TRBV3-1 (or the pseudogene TRBV3-2) and J is TRBJ2-7, with a tentative D call TRBD1 (5 bases). Germline loops: CDR1 LGHDT, CDR2 YNNKEL (reference sequence). This CDR3 is built from 13 residues. Trimming removed 8 bases from V and 1 base from J, with 12 bases in between. The CDR3, as DNA: TGTGCCAGCCGCGCTCCAGGGTCCTACGAGCAGTACTTC. It specifies CASRAPGSYEQYF.

The chain combines TRBV28 with TRBJ2-1; D might be TRBD1 (5 bases). The germline CDR1 and CDR2 sequences are MDHEN and SYDVKM. The CDR3 is 11 residues long. Trimming pared 2 bases from V and 15 bases from J, leaving 11 bases between. The CDR3 loop reads CASSLIQGMFF. The CDR3, as DNA: TGTGCCAGCAGTTTAATCCAGGGAATGTTCTTC.

This chain links TRBV6-5 with TRBJ1-1, with D possibly matching TRBD1 (5 bases). The CDR3 is 15 amino acids. Per the germline V gene, CDR1 is MNHEY and CDR2 is SVGAGI. Trimming shortened V by 4 bases and J by 6 bases, and 18 bases separated the two germline ends. CDR3 sequence reads: CASSWGTGVGAEAFF. CDR3 nucleotides: TGTGCCAGCAGTTGGGGGACGGGGGTCGGCGCTGAAGCTTTCTTT.

The chain recombines TRBV20-1 with TRBJ2-3, with D unclear. The CDR3 has 16 residues. V shed 3 bases and J shed 0 bases, with 16 bases lying between them. Germline V gives CDR1 DFQATT, CDR2 SNEGSKA (reference sequence). CDR3 in DNA: TGCAGTGCTAGTCTTCCGGGTCTGACTAGCACAGATACGCAGTATTTT. This encodes CSASLPGLTSTDTQYF.

V usage is TRBV6-5 and J usage is TRBJ2-3; maybe TRBD1 (6 bases). Looked up from germline, CDR1 is MNHEY and CDR2 is SVGAGI. Between the trimmed V and J ends, which lost 7 bases and 3 bases, there was a span of 11 bases. This CDR3 comprises 13 residues. This CDR3 reads CASNRVGTDTQYF. Written as DNA, the CDR3 is TGTGCCAGCAACAGGGTGGGGACAGATACGCAGTATTTT.

This chain links TRBV18 with TRBJ2-5; 8 nucleotides align to TRBD1. This CDR3 has 13 residues. CDR1 and CDR2 (germline): KGHSH, LQKENI. V lost 4 bases, J lost 4 bases, and 2 bases stayed unmatched. The CDR3 loop is CASSLGQGETQYF. In nucleotides, the CDR3 is TGTGCCAGCTCACTTGGACAGGGAGAGACCCAGTACTTC. Supplemented by reference TRBV18 and TRBJ2-5, the full variable domain reads NAGVMQNPRHLVRRRGQEARLRCSPMKGHSHVYWYRQLPEEGLKFMVYLQKENIIDESGMPKERFSAEFPKEGPSILRIQQVVRGDSAAYFCASSLGQGETQYFGPGTRLLVL.

This chain's CDR3 is CASRGGITYEQYF. The CDR3 region has the DNA TGTGCCAGCAGGGGGGGGATCACCTACGAGCAGTACTTC. This chain connects TRBV28 to TRBJ2-7; 7 positions agree with TRBD2. This CDR3 contains 13 residues. The trim removed 6 bases at V and 2 bases at J, leaving 4 bases unmatched. From germline, CDR1 is MDHEN and CDR2 SYDVKM.

The chain carries TRBV4-1 and TRBJ2-3; D ambiguous. Trimming cost V 0 bases and J 0 bases, with 16 bases left between them. Germline V lookup: CDR1 MGHRA, CDR2 YSYEKL. The CDR3 consists of 18 residues. CDR3 amino acids: CASSQDPATFTSTDTQYF. Written as DNA, the CDR3 is TGCGCCAGCAGCCAAGATCCGGCGACTTTCACTAGCACAGATACGCAGTATTTT.

This clone is labeled medium-sized. The chain combines TRBV20-1 with TRBJ1-5, with a tentative D call TRBD1 (6 bases). This CDR3 comprises 16 residues. CDR1 is DFQATT and CDR2 is SNEGSKA in the germline V gene (reference sequence). Trimming cost V 3 bases and J 0 bases, with 15 bases left between them. As DNA, the CDR3 is TGCAGTGCTAGTGCAACGGGACACCCTAGCAATCAGCCCCAGCATTTT. This encodes CSASATGHPSNQPQHF.

The V and J genes are TRBV6-6 and TRBJ1-5; 9 nucleotides match TRBD1. The CDR3 is 13 amino acids. With V trimmed by 6 bases and J by 4 bases, 1 base remained unmatched. Germline CDR1 MNHNY, CDR2 SVGAGI (reference sequence). The CDR3 region has the DNA TGTGCCAGCAGAGGACAGGGGAATCAGCCCCAGCATTTT. Its protein is CASRGQGNQPQHF.

Details on this clone: One junction end disagrees with the germline gene, perhaps due to a read error. Other DNA sequences in this specimen translate into the identical CDR3. V gene TRBV14 combines with J gene TRBJ1-1; D is perhaps TRBD1 (5 bases). Per the germline V gene, CDR1 is SGHDN and CDR2 is FVKESK. This CDR3 spans 14 amino acids. CDR3 coding DNA: TGTGCCAGCAGCCAACCAGGGTGGAACACTGAAGCTTTCTTC. Residues: CASSQPGWNTEAFF.